Below, one T cell receptor (beta chain) is given with its context. The target of this receptor is not known. No base quality values were provided; no much bigger clone lies one nucleotide off. TCR CDR3 regions were amplified from genomic DNA by multiplex PCR using the deep immunoSEQ assay. For each cell subset, the extracted genomic DNA was distributed evenly across all wells of several immunoSEQ 96-well plates, and each plate served as one replicate. For sorted subsets, 200 to 250 ng of genomic DNA, equivalent to roughly 33,000 T cell genomes, went into each replicate PCR. The purified libraries were quantified using a Qubit 3.0 fluorometer, sized with a Bioanalyzer 2100, and then quantified again using the KAPA Library Quantification kit. Every immunoSEQ 96-well plate was sequenced on a separate single-read 150-cycle Illumina NextSeq 550 flow cell. The original methods were these. Because the immunoSEQ output held only junctional sequences and lacked quality scores, the filtering could not match the filtering applied to full-length reads. To assign V/J genes and CDR3, sequences were annotated against IMGT germline references using PyIR, a Python wrapper for IgBLAST v1.9. Reads were filtered out if the reads had weak V/J assignments (E-value above 1e-6), no CDR3, stop codons, out-of-frame junctions, or ambiguous translated residues. A V3J clonotype was defined by an identical inferred V gene, J gene, and CDR3 amino acid sequence. To compute the percentage overlap between repertoires, the number of shared unique clonotypes was divided by the size of the smaller repertoire. Richness of each repertoire was evaluated using RTK rarefaction, the Chao1 estimator, and Recon v2.1 estimates of unobserved clonotypes. Generation probabilities were computed with OLGA for all TCRbeta clonotypes obtained by the gDNA method from several donors. As stored in TCRdb, this immuneACCESS dataset retains in-frame rearrangements with V and J assigned. A fraction of the clones does not appear; measured against another copy, unresolved V genes explain less than half of the discrepancy, and the remainder lacks a known reason. V and J calls and clone size are given by that table; D and trimming were obtained from the DNA. In all, the sample holds about 600,000 clones, and about 96% of those were seen once. Clones ranked in the top ten supply roughly 0.05% of the sample.

These data belong to a study of shared clonotypes between healthy human individuals (TCRdb year 2020). The study in broad terms: A couple of women and a few men aged 18 to 49 years were included in the cohort. Each donor's leukapheresis produced roughly between about 0.8 and 8.9 billion PBMCs. Blood TCR repertoires of about five healthy adults were deeply sequenced to estimate repertoire size and the extent of clonotype sharing between individuals. To increase sequencing depth and limit assay-specific biases, TCR repertoire library preparation and sequencing were carried out by different laboratories using diverse techniques. Per donor, three plates each were used for CD4 naive and CD4 memory, two for CD8 naive, and one for CD8 memory. Broader findings and caveats from the paper: Compared with non-shared clonotypes, clonotypes shared by all four sorted-subset donors had higher generation probabilities. Because the study included a small number of donors, the genetic and exposure-history diversity represented was limited. Only blood was sampled, and tissue TCR repertoires likely differ from those in blood. Larger estimated clonotype richness was generally found for naive subsets than for memory subsets. Rarefaction of sorted-subset datasets indicated incomplete sequencing despite the large sequencing depth. Based on pairwise subsampling, the degree of clonotype sharing among donors was expected to be affected by sequencing depth. Sharing across a few donors was observed for around 5% of naive CD4, less than 4% of naive CD8, about 2.5% of memory CD4, and roughly 0.4% of memory CD8 clonotypes.

The donors were healthy, HIV-negative adults with no recently reported acute infections or vaccinations. Every donor was a Caucasian adult residing in Nashville, Tennessee, USA. CD4+ T cells were enriched by magnetic negative selection; naive cells were then positively selected on CD45RA, and the negative fraction formed the memory subset. After blood collection by leukapheresis, PBMCs were isolated using Ficoll-Histopaque density gradient centrifugation and then cryopreserved in the vapor phase of liquid nitrogen. Purity and quantity of every magnetically sorted T cell population were checked by analytical flow cytometry. Genomic DNA was isolated from each sorted fraction and quantified by UV absorbance on a Nanodrop 2000c. V and J are truncated by 6 bases and 2 bases respectively, leaving an intervening sequence of 8 bases. From the cysteine up to the phenylalanine, the CDR3 has a length of 11 residues. The entry retains the CDR3 DNA only, 33 bases that are in frame from base 1. From the germline V gene, CDR1 is SQVTM and CDR2 is ANQGSEA.

The V gene is TRBV29-1 and the J gene is TRBJ2-7, and TRBD1 may be the D gene, going by 5 matching bases. This receptor was obtained from a woman under 40 in good health. Material for sequencing was naive CD4+ T cells sorted from blood. The meaning of the sample's cell subset or site label: CD45RA+ positively selected. The CDR3 protein is CSVATAYEQYF. The nucleotide sequence reads as follows: TGCAGCGTAGCGACAGCCTACGAGCAGTACTTC.